This T cell receptor beta chain emerged from a study of identical twins. CDR1 is SGHTS, CDR2 YDEGEE, per germline. V lost 4 bases to trimming and J lost 2 bases, with 15 bases between them. This CDR3 region has 15 residues. TCRdb recomputed calls from the 5' RACE reads with MiXCR, one row per CDR3 protein. The sample lists 1.5 million to 2 million distinct CDR3 sequences, 32% occurring once. This sequence joins TRBV5-8 and TRBJ1-2; D gene uncertain. The clonotype comes from a newborn girl in good health. The material sequenced was cord blood. CDR3 DNA: TGTGCCAGCAGCCACCAGGCAGGAAACAACTATGGCTACACCTTC. Protein: CASSHQAGNNYGYTF.